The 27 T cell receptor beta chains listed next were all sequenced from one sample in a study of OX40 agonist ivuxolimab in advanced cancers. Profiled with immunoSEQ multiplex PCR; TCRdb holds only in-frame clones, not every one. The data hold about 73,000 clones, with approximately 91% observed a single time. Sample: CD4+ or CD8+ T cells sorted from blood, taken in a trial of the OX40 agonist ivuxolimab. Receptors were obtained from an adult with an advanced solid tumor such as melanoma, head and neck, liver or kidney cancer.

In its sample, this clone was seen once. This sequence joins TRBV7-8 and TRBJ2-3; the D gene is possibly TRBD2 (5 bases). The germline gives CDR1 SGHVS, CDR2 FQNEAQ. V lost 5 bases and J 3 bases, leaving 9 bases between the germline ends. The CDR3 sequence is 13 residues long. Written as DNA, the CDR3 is TGTGCCAGCAGCAAGAGGGAGACAGATACGCAGTATTTT. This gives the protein CASSKRETDTQYF.

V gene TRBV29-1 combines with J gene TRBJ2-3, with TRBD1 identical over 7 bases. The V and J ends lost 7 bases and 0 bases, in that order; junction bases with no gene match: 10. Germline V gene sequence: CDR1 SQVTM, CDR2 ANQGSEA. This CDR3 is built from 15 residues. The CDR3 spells CSASGTATSTDTQYF. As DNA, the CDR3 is TGCAGCGCGTCAGGGACAGCAACTAGCACAGATACGCAGTATTTT.

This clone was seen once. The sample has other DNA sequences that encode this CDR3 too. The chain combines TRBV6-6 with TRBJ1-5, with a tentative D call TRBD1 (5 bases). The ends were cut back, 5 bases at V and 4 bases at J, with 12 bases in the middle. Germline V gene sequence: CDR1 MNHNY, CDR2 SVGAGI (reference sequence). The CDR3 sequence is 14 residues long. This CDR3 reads CASSIQGGNQPQHF. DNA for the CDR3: TGTGCCAGCAGTATTCAGGGTGGTAATCAGCCCCAGCATTTT.

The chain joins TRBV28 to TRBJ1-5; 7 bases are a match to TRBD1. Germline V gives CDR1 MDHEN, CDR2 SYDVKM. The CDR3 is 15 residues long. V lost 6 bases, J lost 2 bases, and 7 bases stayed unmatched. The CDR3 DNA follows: TGTGCCAGCAGACGTGGGACAGTAGGCAATCAGCCCCAGCATTTT. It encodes CASRRGTVGNQPQHF.

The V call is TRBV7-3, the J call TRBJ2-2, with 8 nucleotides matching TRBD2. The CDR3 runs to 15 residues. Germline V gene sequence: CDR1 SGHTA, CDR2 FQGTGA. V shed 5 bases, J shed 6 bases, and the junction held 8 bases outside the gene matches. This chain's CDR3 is CASSPGGGLAGELFF. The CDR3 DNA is TGTGCCAGCAGCCCCGGCGGGGGGTTGGCCGGGGAGCTGTTTTTT.

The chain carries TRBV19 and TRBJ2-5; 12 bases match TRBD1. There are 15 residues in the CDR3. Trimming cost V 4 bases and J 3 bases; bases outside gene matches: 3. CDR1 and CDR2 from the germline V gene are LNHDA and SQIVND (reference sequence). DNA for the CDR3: TGTGCCAGTAGTAAGGGACAGGGGGCAGAAGAGACCCAGTACTTC. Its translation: CASSKGQGAEETQYF.

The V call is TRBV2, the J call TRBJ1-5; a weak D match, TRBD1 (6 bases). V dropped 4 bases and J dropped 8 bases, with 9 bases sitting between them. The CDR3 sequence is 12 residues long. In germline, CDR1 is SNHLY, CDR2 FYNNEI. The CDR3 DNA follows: TGTGCCAGCAGTGGAGGGGGAAAGCCCCAGCATTTT. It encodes CASSGGGKPQHF.

The CDR3: CASSYGQGNEKLFF. The CDR3 coding sequence is TGTGCCAGCAGTTACGGGCAGGGTAATGAAAAACTGTTTTTT. V usage is TRBV6-6 and J usage is TRBJ1-4, with D maybe TRBD1 (5 bases). CDR1 is MNHNY, CDR2 SVGAGI, per germline (reference sequence). V was shortened by 2 bases and J by 4 bases, with 8 bases between the two germline ends. This CDR3 has 14 residues.

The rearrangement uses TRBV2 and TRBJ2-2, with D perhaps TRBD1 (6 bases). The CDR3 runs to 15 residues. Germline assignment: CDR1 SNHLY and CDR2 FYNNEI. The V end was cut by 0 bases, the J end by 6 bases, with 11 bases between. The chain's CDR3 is CASSEAGAGSGELFF. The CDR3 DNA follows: TGTGCCAGCAGTGAAGCGGGGGCGGGCTCCGGGGAGCTGTTTTTT. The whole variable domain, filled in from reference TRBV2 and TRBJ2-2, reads EPEVTQTPSHQVTQMGQEVILRCVPISNHLYFYWYRQILGQKVEFLVSFYNNEISEKSEIFDDQFSVERPDGSNFTLKIRSTKLEDSAMYFCASSEAGAGSGELFFGEGSRLTVL.

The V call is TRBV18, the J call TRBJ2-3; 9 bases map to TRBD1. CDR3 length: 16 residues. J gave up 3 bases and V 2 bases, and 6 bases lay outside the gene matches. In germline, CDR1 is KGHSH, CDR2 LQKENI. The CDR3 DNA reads TGTGCCAGCTCACCAGGACAGGGGCTTATGACAGATACGCAGTATTTT. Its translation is CASSPGQGLMTDTQYF.

This chain's CDR3 is CASSFLGTGGYEQYF. In DNA, the CDR3 is TGTGCCAGCAGTTTTTTGGGGACAGGGGGCTACGAGCAGTACTTC. V is TRBV28 and J is TRBJ2-7; TRBD1 agrees at 11 bases. V trimming: 3 bases; J trimming: 3 bases; junction bases outside the gene matches: 4. The CDR3 extends over 15 amino acids. Germline CDR1 and CDR2: MDHEN and SYDVKM.

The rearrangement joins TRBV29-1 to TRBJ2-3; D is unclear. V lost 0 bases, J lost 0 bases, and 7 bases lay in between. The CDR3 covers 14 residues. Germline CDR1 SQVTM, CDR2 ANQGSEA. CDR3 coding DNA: TGCAGCGTTGAAGATCTTGGGAGCACAGATACGCAGTATTTT. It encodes CSVEDLGSTDTQYF.

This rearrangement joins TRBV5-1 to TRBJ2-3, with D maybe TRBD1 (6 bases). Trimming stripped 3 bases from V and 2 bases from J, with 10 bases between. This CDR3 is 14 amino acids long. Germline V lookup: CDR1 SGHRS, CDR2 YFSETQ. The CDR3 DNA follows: TGCGCCAGCAGCTATGGACAGTCCACAGATACGCAGTATTTT. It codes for CASSYGQSTDTQYF.

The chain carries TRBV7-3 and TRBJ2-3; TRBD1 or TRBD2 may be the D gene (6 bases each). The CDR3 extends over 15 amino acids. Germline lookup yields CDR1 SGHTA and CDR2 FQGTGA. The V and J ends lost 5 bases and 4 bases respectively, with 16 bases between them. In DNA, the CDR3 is TGTGCCAGCAGCCCGGACGGGGGCGGACCAGATACGCAGTATTTT. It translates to CASSPDGGGPDTQYF.

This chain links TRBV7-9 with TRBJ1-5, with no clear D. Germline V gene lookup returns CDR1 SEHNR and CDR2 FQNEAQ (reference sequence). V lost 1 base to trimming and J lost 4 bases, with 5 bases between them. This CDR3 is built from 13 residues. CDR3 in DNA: TGTGCCAGCAGCTTAGAAGTGAATCAGCCCCAGCATTTT. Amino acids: CASSLEVNQPQHF.

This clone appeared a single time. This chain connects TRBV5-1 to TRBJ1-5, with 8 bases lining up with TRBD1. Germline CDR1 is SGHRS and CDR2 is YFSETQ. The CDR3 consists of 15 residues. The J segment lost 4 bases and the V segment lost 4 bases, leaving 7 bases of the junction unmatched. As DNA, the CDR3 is TGCGCCAGCAGCCCGGGGACAGGTCTGAATCAGCCCCAGCATTTT. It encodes CASSPGTGLNQPQHF.

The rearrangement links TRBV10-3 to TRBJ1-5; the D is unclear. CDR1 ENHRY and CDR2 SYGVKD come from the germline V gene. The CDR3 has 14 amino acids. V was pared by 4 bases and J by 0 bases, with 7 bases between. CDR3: CAISAEYSNQPQHF. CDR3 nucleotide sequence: TGTGCCATCAGTGCAGAATATAGCAATCAGCCCCAGCATTTT.

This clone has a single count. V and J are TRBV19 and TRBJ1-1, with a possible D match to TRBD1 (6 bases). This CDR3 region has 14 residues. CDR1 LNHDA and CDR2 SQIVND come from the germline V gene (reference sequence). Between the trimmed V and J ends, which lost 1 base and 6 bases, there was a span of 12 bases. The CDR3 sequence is CASSIGGGRPEAFF. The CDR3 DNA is TGTGCCAGTAGTATAGGAGGGGGGAGGCCTGAAGCTTTCTTT.

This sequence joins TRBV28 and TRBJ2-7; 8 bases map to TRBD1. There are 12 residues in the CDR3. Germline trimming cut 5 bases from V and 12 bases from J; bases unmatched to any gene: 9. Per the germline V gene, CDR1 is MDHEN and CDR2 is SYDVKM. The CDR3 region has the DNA TGTGCCAGCAGTCGTGGACAGGGTCAATGGTACTTC. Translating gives CASSRGQGQWYF.

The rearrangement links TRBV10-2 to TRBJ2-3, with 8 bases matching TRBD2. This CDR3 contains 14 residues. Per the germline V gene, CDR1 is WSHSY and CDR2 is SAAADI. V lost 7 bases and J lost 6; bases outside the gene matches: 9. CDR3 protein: CASTRGGAGDTQYF. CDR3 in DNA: TGCGCCAGCACCCGGGGGGGGGCAGGGGATACGCAGTATTTT.

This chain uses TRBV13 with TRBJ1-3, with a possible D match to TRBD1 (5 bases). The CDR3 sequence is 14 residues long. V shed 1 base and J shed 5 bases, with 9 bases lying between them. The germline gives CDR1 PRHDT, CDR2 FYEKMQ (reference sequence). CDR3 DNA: TGTGCCAGCAGCTTAGCCAGGGTCAGAAACACCATATATTTT. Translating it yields CASSLARVRNTIYF.

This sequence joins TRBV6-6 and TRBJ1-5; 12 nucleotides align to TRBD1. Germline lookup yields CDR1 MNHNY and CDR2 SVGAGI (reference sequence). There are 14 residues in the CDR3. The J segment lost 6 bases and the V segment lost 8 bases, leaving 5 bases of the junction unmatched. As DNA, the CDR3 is TGTGCCAGCCAGGGGACAGGGGGCCCTCAGCCCCAGCATTTT. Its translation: CASQGTGGPQPQHF.

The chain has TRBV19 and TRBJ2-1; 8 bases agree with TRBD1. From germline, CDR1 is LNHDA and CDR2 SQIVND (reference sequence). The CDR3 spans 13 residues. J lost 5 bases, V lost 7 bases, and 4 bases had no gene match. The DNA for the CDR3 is TGTGCCAGTATGCTGGACAGGGACAATGAGCAGTTCTTC. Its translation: CASMLDRDNEQFF. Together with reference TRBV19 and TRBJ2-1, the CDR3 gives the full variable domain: DGGITQSPKYLFRKEGQNVTLSCEQNLNHDAMYWYRQDPGQGLRLIYYSQIVNDFQKGDIAEGYSVSREKKESFPLTVTSAQKNPTAFYLCASMLDRDNEQFFGPGTRLTVL.

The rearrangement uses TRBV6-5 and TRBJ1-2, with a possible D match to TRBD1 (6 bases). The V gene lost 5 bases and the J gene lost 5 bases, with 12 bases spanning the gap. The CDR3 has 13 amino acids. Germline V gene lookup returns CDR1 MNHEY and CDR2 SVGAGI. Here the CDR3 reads CASSDWTDYGYTF. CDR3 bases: TGTGCCAGCAGTGACTGGACAGATTATGGCTACACCTTC.

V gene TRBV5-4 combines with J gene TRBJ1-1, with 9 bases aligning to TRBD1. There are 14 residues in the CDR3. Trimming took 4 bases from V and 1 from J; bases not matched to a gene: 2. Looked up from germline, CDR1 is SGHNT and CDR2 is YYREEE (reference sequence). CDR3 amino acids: CASSQDRGNTEAFF. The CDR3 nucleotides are TGTGCCAGCAGCCAGGACAGGGGGAACACTGAAGCTTTCTTT.

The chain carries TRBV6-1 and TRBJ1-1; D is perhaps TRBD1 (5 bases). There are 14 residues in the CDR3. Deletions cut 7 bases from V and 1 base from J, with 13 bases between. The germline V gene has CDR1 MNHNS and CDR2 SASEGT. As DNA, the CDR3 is TGTGCCAGCAACACCGACGGGGGGAACACTGAAGCTTTCTTT. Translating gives CASNTDGGNTEAFF.

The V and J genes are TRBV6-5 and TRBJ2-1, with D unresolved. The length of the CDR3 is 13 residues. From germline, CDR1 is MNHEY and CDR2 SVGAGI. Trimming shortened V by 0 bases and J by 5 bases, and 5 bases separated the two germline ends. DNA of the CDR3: TGTGCCAGCAGTTACTCGCCCGACAATGAGCAGTTCTTC. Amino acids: CASSYSPDNEQFF.